This TCR beta chain is from a study of T cell responses to AZD1222 COVID-19 vaccine. Across the study: Recipients boosted at about 4 weeks or about 12 weeks are pooled. Notes on the study in general: Reportedly, nearly half the spike-specific TCRs target unmutated variant regions. Two doses of AZD1222 preceded a rise in Spike-specific TCR breadth and depth. Clonal diversity may have been underestimated in mostly white British donors.

Per the germline V gene, CDR1 is LGHNA and CDR2 is YSLEER. The V gene end was trimmed by 1 base and the J gene end by 6 bases; junction bases not matched to a gene: 3. The CDR3 runs 14 residues. The table came from immunoSEQ multiplex PCR; TCRdb's copy has only in-frame clones and leaves some out. The sample consists of about 160,000 clones, 85% to 95% of them appearing once. On this clone: The target antigen is unknown.

Sample: peripheral blood, taken on day 0 of AZD1222 vaccination. The clonotype originates from an adult in good health. V gene TRBV4-3 combines with J gene TRBJ1-1, with 9 bases identical to TRBD1. The CDR3 reads CASSQGQGGAEAFF. Written as DNA, the CDR3 is TGCGCCAGCAGCCAAGGACAGGGGGGGGCTGAAGCTTTCTTT.